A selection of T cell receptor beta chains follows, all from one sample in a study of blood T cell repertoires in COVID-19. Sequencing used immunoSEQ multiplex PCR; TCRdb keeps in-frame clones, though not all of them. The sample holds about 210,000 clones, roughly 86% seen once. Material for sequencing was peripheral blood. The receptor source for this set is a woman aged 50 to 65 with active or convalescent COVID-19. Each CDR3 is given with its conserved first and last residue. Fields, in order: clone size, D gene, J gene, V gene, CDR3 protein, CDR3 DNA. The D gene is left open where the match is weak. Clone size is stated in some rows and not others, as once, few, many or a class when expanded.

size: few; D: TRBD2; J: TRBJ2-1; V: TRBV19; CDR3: CASSIELAGGPSSYNEQFF; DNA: TGTGCCAGTAGTATCGAGCTAGCGGGAGGCCCGAGCTCCTACAATGAGCAGTTCTTC
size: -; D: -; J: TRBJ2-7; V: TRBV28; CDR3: CASSSPRVGGSYEQYF; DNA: TGTGCCAGCAGTTCCCCCAGGGTCGGTGGATCCTACGAGCAGTACTTC
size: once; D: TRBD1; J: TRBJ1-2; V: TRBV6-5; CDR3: CASRVPGQGGHTF; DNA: TGTGCCAGCAGGGTCCCAGGACAGGGCGGCCACACCTTC
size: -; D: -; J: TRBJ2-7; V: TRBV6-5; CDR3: CASKYLTETYEQYF; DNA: TGTGCCAGCAAATACCTGACAGAAACCTACGAGCAGTACTTC
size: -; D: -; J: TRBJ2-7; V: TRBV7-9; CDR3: CASSLGVRVPYF; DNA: TGTGCCAGCAGCTTAGGAGTCAGGGTCCCGTACTTC
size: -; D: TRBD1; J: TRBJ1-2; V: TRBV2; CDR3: CASRRDRGRSYGYTF; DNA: TGTGCCAGCAGGCGGGACAGGGGGAGAAGCTATGGCTACACCTTC
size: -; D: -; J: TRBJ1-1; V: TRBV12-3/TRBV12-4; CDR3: CASSYSNTEAFF; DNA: TGTGCCAGCAGCTATTCGAACACTGAAGCTTTCTTT
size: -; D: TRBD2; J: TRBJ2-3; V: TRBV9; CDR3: CASSVRSGGDTQYF; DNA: TGTGCCAGCAGCGTACGGAGCGGGGGAGATACGCAGTATTTT
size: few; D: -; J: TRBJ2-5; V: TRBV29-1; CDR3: CSVVSPQRQETQYF; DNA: TGCAGCGTTGTGAGTCCGCAGCGGCAGGAGACCCAGTACTTC
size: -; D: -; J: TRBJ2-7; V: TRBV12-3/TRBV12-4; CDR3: CASSFLGHIGQYF; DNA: TGTGCCAGCAGTTTTCTTGGACACATCGGGCAGTACTTC
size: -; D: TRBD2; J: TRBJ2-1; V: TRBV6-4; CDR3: CASSVSSGGASNEQFF; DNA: TGTGCCAGCAGTGTGTCTAGCGGGGGGGCGAGCAATGAGCAGTTCTTC
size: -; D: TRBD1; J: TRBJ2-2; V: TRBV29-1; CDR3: CSAATGTNGELFF; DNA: TGCAGCGCTGCGACAGGGACCAACGGGGAGCTGTTTTTT
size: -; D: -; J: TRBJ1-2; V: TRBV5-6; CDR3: CASSLEPRQPNYGYTF; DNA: TGTGCCAGCAGCTTGGAGCCCCGACAGCCGAACTATGGCTACACCTTC
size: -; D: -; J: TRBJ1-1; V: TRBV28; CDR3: CASSRAGGRLNTEAFF; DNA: TGTGCCAGCAGTCGCGCGGGAGGGCGCCTGAACACTGAAGCTTTCTTT
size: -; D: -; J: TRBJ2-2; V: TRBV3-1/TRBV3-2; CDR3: CASSQVGGGAVTGELFF; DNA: TGTGCCAGCAGCCAAGTTGGTGGGGGGGCGGTCACCGGGGAGCTGTTTTTT
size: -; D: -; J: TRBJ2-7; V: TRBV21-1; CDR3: CASSKALSIGGIGGEQYF; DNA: TGTGCCAGCAGCAAAGCGCTTTCCATAGGCGGGATAGGAGGCGAGCAGTACTTC
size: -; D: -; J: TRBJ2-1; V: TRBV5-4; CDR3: CASSPRGAGASYNEQFF; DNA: TGTGCCAGCAGCCCCCGCGGAGCGGGCGCCTCCTACAATGAGCAGTTCTTC
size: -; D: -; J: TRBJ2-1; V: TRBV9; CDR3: CASSVVVLGGEQFF; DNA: TGTGCCAGCAGCGTAGTGGTCCTGGGGGGTGAGCAGTTCTTC
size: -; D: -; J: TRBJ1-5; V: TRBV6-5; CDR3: CASGEGLSNQPQHF; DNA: TGTGCCAGCGGGGAGGGCCTTAGCAATCAGCCCCAGCATTTT
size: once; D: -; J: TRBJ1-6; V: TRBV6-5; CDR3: CASGKSYNSPLHF; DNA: TGTGCCAGCGGCAAGTCCTATAATTCACCCCTCCACTTT
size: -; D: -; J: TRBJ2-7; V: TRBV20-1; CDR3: CSATAVGEQYF; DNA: TGCAGTGCTACGGCGGTAGGCGAGCAGTACTTC
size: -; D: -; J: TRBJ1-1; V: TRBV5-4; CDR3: CASMRDPADDTEAFF; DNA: TGTGCCAGCATGCGGGACCCCGCAGACGACACTGAAGCTTTCTTT
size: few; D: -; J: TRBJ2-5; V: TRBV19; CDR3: CASRSTGAGAQYF; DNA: TGTGCCAGTAGATCGACAGGCGCCGGGGCCCAGTACTTC
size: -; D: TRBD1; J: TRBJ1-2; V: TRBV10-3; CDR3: CAISGDRAGLYGYTF; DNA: TGTGCCATCAGTGGGGACAGGGCGGGACTCTATGGCTACACCTTC
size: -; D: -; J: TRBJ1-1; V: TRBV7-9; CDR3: CASSERTEAFF; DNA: TGTGCCAGCAGCGAGAGGACTGAAGCTTTCTTT
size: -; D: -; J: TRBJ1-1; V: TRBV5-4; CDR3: CASSSGGARNTEAFF; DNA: TGTGCCAGCAGCTCTGGGGGGGCGAGGAACACTGAAGCTTTCTTT
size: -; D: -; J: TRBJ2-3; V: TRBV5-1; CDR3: CASSPTSPVPDTQYF; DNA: TGCGCCAGCAGCCCCACGTCCCCGGTTCCAGATACGCAGTATTTT
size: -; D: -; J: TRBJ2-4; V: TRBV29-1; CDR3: CSVEIRGDPIVKNIQYF; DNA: TGCAGCGTTGAGATCAGGGGCGATCCGATAGTCAAAAACATTCAGTACTTC
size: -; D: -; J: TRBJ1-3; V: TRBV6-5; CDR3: CASSYGDTGSGNTIYF; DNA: TGTGCCAGCAGTTACGGGGACACCGGTTCTGGAAACACCATATATTTT
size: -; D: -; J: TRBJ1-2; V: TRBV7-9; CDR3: CASSPDGGADGYTF; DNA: TGTGCCAGCAGCCCTGATGGGGGCGCAGACGGCTACACCTTC
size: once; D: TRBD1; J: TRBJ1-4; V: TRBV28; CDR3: CASSSPGTGGNEKLFF; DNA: TGTGCCAGCAGTTCCCCCGGGACAGGGGGTAATGAAAAACTGTTTTTT
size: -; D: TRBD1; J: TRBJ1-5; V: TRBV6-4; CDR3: CASSDLKGQVNSNQPQHF; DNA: TGTGCCAGCAGTGACCTAAAGGGACAGGTAAATAGCAATCAGCCCCAGCATTTT
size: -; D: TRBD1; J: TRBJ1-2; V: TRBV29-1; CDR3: CSVEVDRRYGYTF; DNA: TGCAGCGTTGAAGTGGACAGGAGGTATGGCTACACCTTC